What follows describes a single T cell receptor (beta chain). What this receptor recognizes is not known. Base quality data are lacking; no much larger clone is found one base away. TCR-beta CDR3 regions were amplified from genomic DNA with the immunoSEQ hsTCRB Kit using multiplexed V- and J-gene primers. Unique DNA barcodes were added in a second PCR, and the samples were pooled together with a negative control and a positive control. Sequencing of the pooled TCR-beta libraries was performed on an Illumina MiSeq using a 150-cycle paired-end protocol. In the paper's pipeline: Raw sequencing data were processed by Adaptive Biotechnologies into a report containing normalized, annotated TCR-beta repertoires. T-cell density was calculated by normalizing TCR-beta templates to usable DNA, with usable DNA estimated through amplification of housekeeping genes. Richness was the count of unique rearrangements, and clonality was defined as 1 minus Pielou's evenness. TCRdb took over this immuneACCESS table, retaining in-frame rearrangements with V and J assigned. Such tables are incomplete; in checked studies, under half of the missing clones stem from an unresolved V gene, and the remainder is unexplained. V and J calls and clone size follow that table, whereas D and trimming were derived from the DNA. The sample yields around 9,600 clones; approximately 79% were counted once. Under 35% of the sample comes from the top ten.

Patients with limited-stage small-cell lung cancer who underwent surgical resection in Hangzhou, China, between the late 2000s and the early 2020s were included as donors. All donors had upfront surgery without preoperative chemotherapy or radiotherapy, and none received immunotherapy before or after surgery. All 20 or so patients in the sequenced cohort were smokers or heavy second-hand smokers. Adjacent normal lung was taken at least 2 cm away from the tumor margin, and two pathologists confirmed by morphology that the adjacent normal lung was free of malignant cells. The study used multi-region TCR-beta sequencing of resected limited-stage small-cell lung cancers together with tumor-adjacent lung tissue to characterize T cell repertoire heterogeneity. The AllPrep DNA/RNA FFPE Kit (Qiagen) was used to extract genomic DNA from the FFPE tissue. Per the germline V gene, SQVTM is the CDR1 and ANQGSEA is the CDR2. V loses 6 bases of germline sequence and J loses 6 bases, and the interval between the two ends is 12 bases. From its cysteine to its phenylalanine, the CDR3 spans 11 amino acids. The sequence is cut down to CDR3 DNA, 33 bases in frame from base 1.

The record originates from a study of T cells and copy number aberrations in small-cell lung cancer (dated by TCRdb to 2020 to 2023). Study-level background: To relate T cell metrics to mutations and copy number aberrations, the same tumor regions underwent both TCR repertoire sequencing and whole-exome sequencing. Tumor TCR data were available for around 18 patients, and TCR data from both tumor and normal tissue were available for about 13 patients. The full study reports these points: All specimens were formalin-fixed paraffin-embedded tissue, which is known to introduce sequencing artifacts. Because surgical resection is uncommon in small-cell lung cancer, the study was limited by a small sample size, and the findings need validation. Compared with adjacent lung tissue, tumors showed lower T-cell density, richness and clonality, although the density difference was not significant.

The source is a man aged 60-69 years with small cell lung cancer. Recombination linked TRBV29-1 to TRBJ2-7, with the D gene possibly TRBD1 or TRBD2, each one fitting 5 bases. The sequenced material came from normal tissue next to the tumor. DNA sequence: TGCAGCGTGAGGGGCCCGGGCGAGCAGTACTTC. Translated, it gives CSVRGPGEQYF.